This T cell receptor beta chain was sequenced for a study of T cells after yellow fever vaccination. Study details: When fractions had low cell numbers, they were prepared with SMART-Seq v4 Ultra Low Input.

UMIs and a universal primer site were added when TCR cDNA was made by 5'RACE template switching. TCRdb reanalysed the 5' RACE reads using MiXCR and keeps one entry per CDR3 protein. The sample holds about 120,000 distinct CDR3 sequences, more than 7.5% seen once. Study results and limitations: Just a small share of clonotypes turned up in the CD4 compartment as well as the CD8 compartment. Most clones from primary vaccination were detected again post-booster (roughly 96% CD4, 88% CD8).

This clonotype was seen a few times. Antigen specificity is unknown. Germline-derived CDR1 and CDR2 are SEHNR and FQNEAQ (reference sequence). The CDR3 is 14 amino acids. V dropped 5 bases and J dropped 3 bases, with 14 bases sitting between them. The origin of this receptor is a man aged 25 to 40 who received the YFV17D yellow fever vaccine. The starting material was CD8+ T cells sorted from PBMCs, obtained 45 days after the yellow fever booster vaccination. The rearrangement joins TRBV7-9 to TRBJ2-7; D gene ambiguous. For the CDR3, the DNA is TGTGCCAGCAGCCCCCCCTCGGGCGTCTACGAGCAGTACTTC. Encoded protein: CASSPPSGVYEQYF.